This is a list of T cell receptor beta chains from one sample in a study of CD8 T cells in ankylosing spondylitis. TCRdb used MiXCR to reprocess the 5' RACE reads, holding one entry per CDR3 protein. The repertoire holds roughly 38,000 distinct CDR3 sequences, with 16% as singletons. The sequenced sample consisted of blood. These receptors came from a male donor with ankylosing spondylitis or in good health (not recorded which). The CDR3 runs from the conserved cysteine through the conserved F or W. The order of the fields is CDR3 protein, CDR3 DNA, clone size, V gene, D gene, J gene. D genes are given only for firm matches. The listing skips clone size in some rows; elsewhere it reads once, few, many or a size class.

CDR3 protein: CSVLTSGAGELFF; CDR3 DNA: TGCAGCGTTCTGACTAGCGGGGCCGGGGAGCTGTTTTTT; clone size: -; V gene: TRBV29-1; D gene: TRBD2; J gene: TRBJ2-2
CDR3 protein: CASSLGGNYGYTF; CDR3 DNA: TGTGCCAGCAGTTTAGGAGGGAACTATGGCTACACCTTC; clone size: few; V gene: TRBV27; D gene: -; J gene: TRBJ1-2
CDR3 protein: CASSPGQWGYTF; CDR3 DNA: TGTGCCAGCAGTCCGGGACAATGGGGCTACACCTTC; clone size: few; V gene: TRBV12-3/TRBV12-4; D gene: -; J gene: TRBJ1-2
CDR3 protein: CSARVADTQYF; CDR3 DNA: TGCAGTGCTAGAGTAGCAGATACGCAGTATTTT; clone size: few; V gene: TRBV20-1; D gene: -; J gene: TRBJ2-3
CDR3 protein: CASSFAGLDTGELFF; CDR3 DNA: TGTGCCAGCAGTTTTGCAGGGTTGGACACCGGGGAGCTGTTTTTT; clone size: many; V gene: TRBV12-3/TRBV12-4; D gene: -; J gene: TRBJ2-2
CDR3 protein: CASSGLAGAILEQFF; CDR3 DNA: TGTGCCAGCAGTGGTCTAGCGGGAGCGATCCTAGAGCAGTTCTTC; clone size: -; V gene: TRBV12-3/TRBV12-4; D gene: TRBD2; J gene: TRBJ2-1
CDR3 protein: CSGPGLAGGLREQYF; CDR3 DNA: TGCAGCGGGCCGGGACTAGCGGGAGGCCTACGCGAGCAGTACTTC; clone size: -; V gene: TRBV29-1; D gene: TRBD2; J gene: TRBJ2-7
CDR3 protein: CASTLDGSFYNEQFF; CDR3 DNA: TGTGCCAGCACCCTCGATGGCTCCTTTTACAATGAGCAGTTCTTC; clone size: many; V gene: TRBV27; D gene: -; J gene: TRBJ2-1
CDR3 protein: CASSLPLEGEQYF; CDR3 DNA: TGCGCCAGCAGCTTGCCACTAGAGGGGGAGCAGTACTTC; clone size: few; V gene: TRBV5-1; D gene: -; J gene: TRBJ2-7
CDR3 protein: CASSPIGRERADTQYF; CDR3 DNA: TGCGCCAGCAGCCCAATAGGGCGGGAGCGGGCAGATACGCAGTATTTT; clone size: few; V gene: TRBV4-3; D gene: TRBD2; J gene: TRBJ2-3
CDR3 protein: CASGLDGVWADTQYF; CDR3 DNA: TGTGCTAGTGGTTTGGACGGGGTATGGGCAGATACGCAGTATTTT; clone size: few; V gene: TRBV12-5; D gene: -; J gene: TRBJ2-3
CDR3 protein: CAISELSSRETQYF; CDR3 DNA: TGTGCCATCAGTGAGTTATCTTCGCGGGAGACCCAGTACTTC; clone size: few; V gene: TRBV10-3; D gene: -; J gene: TRBJ2-5
CDR3 protein: CASGRRASTDTQYF; CDR3 DNA: TGTGCCAGCGGTCGGCGGGCGAGCACAGATACGCAGTATTTT; clone size: many; V gene: TRBV7-2; D gene: -; J gene: TRBJ2-3
CDR3 protein: CASSLGGTYEQYF; CDR3 DNA: TGTGCCAGCAGTTTGGGGGGAACCTACGAGCAGTACTTC; clone size: few; V gene: TRBV28; D gene: -; J gene: TRBJ2-7
CDR3 protein: CASSYPSGHSTGELFF; CDR3 DNA: TGTGCCAGCAGCTACCCCTCGGGACACTCGACCGGGGAGCTGTTTTTT; clone size: -; V gene: TRBV27; D gene: -; J gene: TRBJ2-2
CDR3 protein: CASSARNEKLFF; CDR3 DNA: TGTGCCAGCAGTGCCAGGAATGAAAAACTGTTTTTT; clone size: few; V gene: TRBV6-5; D gene: -; J gene: TRBJ1-4
CDR3 protein: CASSSGTSTLGTGELFF; CDR3 DNA: TGCGCCAGCAGCTCTGGGACTAGCACTTTGGGCACCGGGGAGCTGTTTTTT; clone size: -; V gene: TRBV5-1; D gene: TRBD2; J gene: TRBJ2-2
CDR3 protein: CASNSGRGQYF; CDR3 DNA: TGTGCCAGCAACAGCGGGAGGGGGCAGTATTTT; clone size: -; V gene: TRBV6-2/TRBV6-3; D gene: TRBD2; J gene: TRBJ2-3
CDR3 protein: CASSLVPGIEATNEKLFF; CDR3 DNA: TGTGCCAGCAGTTTGGTCCCAGGGATTGAAGCCACTAATGAAAAACTGTTTTTT; clone size: many; V gene: TRBV28; D gene: -; J gene: TRBJ1-4
CDR3 protein: CASSDFGTNQETQYF; CDR3 DNA: TGTGCCAGCAGTGACTTCGGGACTAACCAAGAGACCCAGTACTTC; clone size: -; V gene: TRBV6-2/TRBV6-3; D gene: TRBD2; J gene: TRBJ2-5
CDR3 protein: CSATNRGPRRDTQYF; CDR3 DNA: TGCAGTGCTACAAACAGGGGGCCTCGGCGTGATACGCAGTATTTT; clone size: -; V gene: TRBV20-1; D gene: TRBD1; J gene: TRBJ2-3
CDR3 protein: CASSLGRHRFNEQFF; CDR3 DNA: TGTGCCAGCAGTTTGGGCAGACATAGATTCAATGAGCAGTTCTTC; clone size: few; V gene: TRBV12-3/TRBV12-4; D gene: -; J gene: TRBJ2-1
CDR3 protein: CSAQGDRDYEQYF; CDR3 DNA: TGCAGTGCCCAGGGGGACAGAGACTACGAGCAGTACTTC; clone size: few; V gene: TRBV20-1; D gene: TRBD1; J gene: TRBJ2-7
CDR3 protein: CASTLPRGAGDQPQHF; CDR3 DNA: TGTGCCAGCACCCTTCCAAGGGGTGCGGGGGATCAGCCCCAGCATTTT; clone size: -; V gene: TRBV28; D gene: -; J gene: TRBJ1-5
CDR3 protein: CASSLDAAGAVEQFF; CDR3 DNA: TGTGCCAGCAGTTTAGATGCAGCGGGAGCAGTTGAGCAGTTCTTC; clone size: -; V gene: TRBV12-3/TRBV12-4; D gene: TRBD2; J gene: TRBJ2-1
CDR3 protein: CATSGRNQETQYF; CDR3 DNA: TGCGCCACCTCGGGGCGGAATCAAGAGACCCAGTACTTC; clone size: few; V gene: TRBV5-1; D gene: -; J gene: TRBJ2-5
CDR3 protein: CASSMGLAVYEQYF; CDR3 DNA: TGCGCCAGCAGCATGGGACTAGCGGTCTACGAGCAGTACTTC; clone size: few; V gene: TRBV5-1; D gene: TRBD2; J gene: TRBJ2-7
CDR3 protein: CASSEGGLDQPQHF; CDR3 DNA: TGCGCCAGCAGTGAAGGGGGTTTGGATCAGCCCCAGCATTTT; clone size: few; V gene: TRBV10-2; D gene: -; J gene: TRBJ1-5
CDR3 protein: CASSQDWPSGWETQYF; CDR3 DNA: TGTGCCAGCAGCCAAGATTGGCCTAGCGGTTGGGAGACCCAGTACTTC; clone size: -; V gene: TRBV3-1; D gene: TRBD2; J gene: TRBJ2-5
CDR3 protein: CASSLEGRSYNEQFF; CDR3 DNA: TGTGCCAGCAGCTTAGAGGGCCGCTCCTACAATGAGCAGTTCTTC; clone size: many; V gene: TRBV7-2; D gene: -; J gene: TRBJ2-1
CDR3 protein: CASSLETEAFF; CDR3 DNA: TGTGCCAGCAGTTTAGAGACTGAAGCTTTCTTT; clone size: few; V gene: TRBV12-3/TRBV12-4; D gene: -; J gene: TRBJ1-1
CDR3 protein: CASKGRGRTGELFF; CDR3 DNA: TGTGCCAGCAAGGGCAGGGGGAGAACCGGGGAGCTGTTTTTT; clone size: -; V gene: TRBV6-6; D gene: TRBD1; J gene: TRBJ2-2
CDR3 protein: CASSSGLMVGEQYF; CDR3 DNA: TGTGCCAGCAGTTCGGGACTAATGGTTGGTGAGCAGTACTTC; clone size: once; V gene: TRBV6-2/TRBV6-3; D gene: TRBD2; J gene: TRBJ2-7
CDR3 protein: CASSLQEGIQYF; CDR3 DNA: TGTGCCAGCAGCTTACAGGAGGGCATTCAGTACTTC; clone size: many; V gene: TRBV7-2; D gene: -; J gene: TRBJ2-4
CDR3 protein: CASSLDRPLAGISYNEQFF; CDR3 DNA: TGTGCCAGCAGCTTAGACCGTCCCCTAGCGGGAATCTCCTACAATGAGCAGTTCTTC; clone size: -; V gene: TRBV7-2; D gene: TRBD2; J gene: TRBJ2-1
CDR3 protein: CASSLRGPTDTQYF; CDR3 DNA: TGTGCCAGCAGTTTAAGGGGTCCCACAGATACGCAGTATTTT; clone size: few; V gene: TRBV12-3/TRBV12-4; D gene: -; J gene: TRBJ2-3
CDR3 protein: CASSPGWVRGSKGYTF; CDR3 DNA: TGTGCCAGCAGTCCTGGCTGGGTCAGGGGTTCGAAGGGCTACACCTTC; clone size: few; V gene: TRBV28; D gene: -; J gene: TRBJ1-2
CDR3 protein: CSATRYNEQFF; CDR3 DNA: TGCAGTGCTACTAGATACAATGAGCAGTTCTTC; clone size: -; V gene: TRBV20-1; D gene: -; J gene: TRBJ2-1
CDR3 protein: CSVKGMNTEAFF; CDR3 DNA: TGCAGCGTTAAGGGGATGAACACTGAAGCTTTCTTT; clone size: few; V gene: TRBV29-1; D gene: -; J gene: TRBJ1-1
CDR3 protein: CASSSPGTGVDNEQFF; CDR3 DNA: TGCGCCAGCAGCTCGCCCGGGACAGGGGTCGACAATGAGCAGTTCTTC; clone size: few; V gene: TRBV5-1; D gene: TRBD1; J gene: TRBJ2-1
CDR3 protein: CASSFFPRGLAVTNTGELFF; CDR3 DNA: TGTGCCAGCAGTTTTTTTCCCCGGGGACTAGCGGTTACGAACACCGGGGAGCTGTTTTTT; clone size: few; V gene: TRBV12-3/TRBV12-4; D gene: TRBD2; J gene: TRBJ2-2
CDR3 protein: CASSLRGTHEQYF; CDR3 DNA: TGTGCCAGCAGTTTACGCGGGACCCACGAGCAGTACTTC; clone size: few; V gene: TRBV28; D gene: -; J gene: TRBJ2-7
CDR3 protein: CASPGGTGNTEAFF; CDR3 DNA: TGTGCCAGCCCTGGCGGGACGGGGAACACTGAAGCTTTCTTT; clone size: few; V gene: TRBV28; D gene: -; J gene: TRBJ1-1
CDR3 protein: CASSSRKGRGEQFF; CDR3 DNA: TGTGCCAGCAGCTCCCGTAAAGGTCGAGGTGAGCAGTTCTTC; clone size: -; V gene: TRBV3-1; D gene: -; J gene: TRBJ2-1
CDR3 protein: CSVVRGGGGTEAFF; CDR3 DNA: TGCAGCGTTGTCAGGGGCGGAGGTGGTACTGAAGCTTTCTTT; clone size: few; V gene: TRBV29-1; D gene: -; J gene: TRBJ1-1
CDR3 protein: CSGLILAGSTDTQYF; CDR3 DNA: TGCAGCGGGCTAATACTAGCGGGGAGCACAGATACGCAGTATTTT; clone size: few; V gene: TRBV29-1; D gene: TRBD2; J gene: TRBJ2-3
CDR3 protein: CASSYSMEALADTQYF; CDR3 DNA: TGTGCCAGCAGTTACTCGATGGAGGCGTTAGCAGATACGCAGTATTTT; clone size: many; V gene: TRBV6-5; D gene: -; J gene: TRBJ2-3